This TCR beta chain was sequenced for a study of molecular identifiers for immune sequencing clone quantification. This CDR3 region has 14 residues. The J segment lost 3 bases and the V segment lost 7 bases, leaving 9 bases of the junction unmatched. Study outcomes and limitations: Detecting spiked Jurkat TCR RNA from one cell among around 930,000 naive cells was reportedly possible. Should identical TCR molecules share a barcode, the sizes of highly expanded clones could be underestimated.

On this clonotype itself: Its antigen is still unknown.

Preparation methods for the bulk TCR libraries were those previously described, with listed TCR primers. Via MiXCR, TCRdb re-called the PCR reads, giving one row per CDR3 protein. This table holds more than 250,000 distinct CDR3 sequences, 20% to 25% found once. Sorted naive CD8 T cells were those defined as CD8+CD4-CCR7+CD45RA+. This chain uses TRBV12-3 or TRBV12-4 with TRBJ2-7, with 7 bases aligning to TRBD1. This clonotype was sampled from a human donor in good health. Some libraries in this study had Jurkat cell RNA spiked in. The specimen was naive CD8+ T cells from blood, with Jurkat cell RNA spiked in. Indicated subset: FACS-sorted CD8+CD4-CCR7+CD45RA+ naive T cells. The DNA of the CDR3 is TGTGCCAGCACCTTGACAGGGACCGACTACGAGCAGTACTTC. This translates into CASTLTGTDYEQYF.